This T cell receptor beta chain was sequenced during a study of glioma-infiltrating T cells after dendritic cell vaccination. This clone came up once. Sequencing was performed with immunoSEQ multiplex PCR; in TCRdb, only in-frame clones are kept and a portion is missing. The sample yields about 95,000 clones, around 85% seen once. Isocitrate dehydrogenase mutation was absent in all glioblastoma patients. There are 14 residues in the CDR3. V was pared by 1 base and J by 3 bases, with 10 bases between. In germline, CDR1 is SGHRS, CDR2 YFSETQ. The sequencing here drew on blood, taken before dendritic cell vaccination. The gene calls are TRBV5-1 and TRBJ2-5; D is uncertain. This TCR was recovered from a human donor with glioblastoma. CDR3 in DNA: TGCGCCAGCAGCTTGACGTCAGGAAAAGAGACCCAGTACTTC. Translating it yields CASSLTSGKETQYF.